Detailed here is one T cell receptor beta chain. The CDR3 runs to 14 residues. Trimming stripped 3 bases from V and 8 bases from J, with 16 bases between. CDR1 and CDR2 (germline): MNHEY, SMNVEV (reference sequence). The sample belongs to a study of radiation and T cells in renal cell carcinoma. Here immunoSEQ multiplex PCR was the method, and the copy in TCRdb shows in-frame clones only, minus some. Here the sample spans under 65,000 clones, around 80% being singletons. Time point of the sample: baseline pretreatment blood. The treatment: 15 Gy SBRT to primary tumor, nephrectomy 4 weeks later. After SBRT, blood was collected at 2 and 4 weeks, plus baseline. The patient's renal cell carcinoma had clear cell pathology.

The material was blood, obtained from a patient whose treatment included radiotherapy and nephrectomy. The receptor was derived from a man aged 60-69 years with renal cell carcinoma. The chain is built from TRBV27 and TRBJ1-2, with D possibly matching TRBD1 (5 bases). In DNA form, the CDR3 reads TGTGCCAGCAGTTTTCTGGGACCGAAGGAAGGCTACACCTTC. As protein: CASSFLGPKEGYTF.